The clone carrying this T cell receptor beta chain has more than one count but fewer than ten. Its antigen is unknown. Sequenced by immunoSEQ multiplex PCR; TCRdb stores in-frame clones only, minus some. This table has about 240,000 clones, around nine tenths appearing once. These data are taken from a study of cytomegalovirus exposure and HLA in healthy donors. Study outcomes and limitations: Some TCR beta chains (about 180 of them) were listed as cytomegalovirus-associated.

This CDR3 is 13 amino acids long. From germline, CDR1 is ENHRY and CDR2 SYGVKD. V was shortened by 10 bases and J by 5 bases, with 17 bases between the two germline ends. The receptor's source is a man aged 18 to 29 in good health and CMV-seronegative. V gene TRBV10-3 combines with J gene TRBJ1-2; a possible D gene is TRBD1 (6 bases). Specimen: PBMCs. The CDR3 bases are TGTGCCACTCTGGAGGGGGGGTCTTATGGCTACACCTTC. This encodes CATLEGGSYGYTF.